A selection of T cell receptor beta chains follows, all from one sample in a study of technical replicates of blood from several donors. Generated by immunoSEQ multiplex PCR, the TCRdb table keeps only in-frame clones and is missing some. The profile shows under 80,000 clones, almost 98% of them singletons. The material sequenced was T cells isolated from PBMCs. These receptors were obtained from a human donor in good health. Each CDR3 is given with its conserved first and last residue.

v_call	j_call	cdr3_aa
TRBV19	TRBJ2-1	CATSGSSYNEQFF
TRBV28	TRBJ1-4	CASTGGGTNEKLFF
TRBV27	TRBJ1-2	CASSFQGSIDGYTF
TRBV2	TRBJ2-7	CASSEQTSGMTSYEQYF
TRBV25-1	TRBJ2-2	CASSHRVSGELFF
TRBV6-5	TRBJ2-5	CASSYSRTSMKETQYF
TRBV5-1	TRBJ2-2	CASSLVATNTGELFF
TRBV19	TRBJ2-2	CASSNLAGTGELFF
TRBV5-6	TRBJ2-7	CASSFRVLDEQYF
TRBV5-4	TRBJ1-3	CASSSASSGNTIYF
TRBV4-1	TRBJ1-1	CASSQDFSGWAFF
TRBV6-6	TRBJ1-2	CASSQTGVQSYGYTF
TRBV11-3	TRBJ2-1	CASGRSGDLYNEQFF
TRBV6-6	TRBJ2-7	CASRGTGAYEQYF
TRBV6-6	TRBJ1-6	CASRGTGRGNSPLHF
TRBV6-5	TRBJ1-1	CASGLSGLLNTEAFF
TRBV19	TRBJ1-2	CASSTPGQLYGYTF
TRBV7-9	TRBJ2-1	CASGLISGRLYNEQFF
TRBV9	TRBJ1-6	CASSARQGKDNSPLHF
TRBV2	TRBJ2-3	CASSDNTQYF
TRBV5-7	TRBJ1-2	CASSGGQGAYGYTF
TRBV4-1	TRBJ2-1	CASSQVAGRHNEQFF
TRBV28	TRBJ1-1	CASKTTGTGSGTEAFF
TRBV2	TRBJ2-7	CASSESGGSSYEQYF
TRBV5-6	TRBJ2-1	CASSFRTGGYNEQFF
TRBV6-1	TRBJ1-2	CAPRQYRRAGGGYTF
TRBV27	TRBJ2-7	CASSLGQSYEQYF
TRBV2	TRBJ2-1	CASRGTSGLYNEQFF
TRBV12-5	TRBJ2-5	CASGSSGEPQETQYF
TRBV11-2	TRBJ1-4	CASRSTGTNEKLFF
TRBV11-3	TRBJ1-1	CASSLVSGVGEAFF
TRBV21-1	TRBJ2-7	CASSDKQYF
TRBV18	TRBJ1-1	CASSAGLGDTEAFF
TRBV2	TRBJ2-7	CASRSVGSSTEQYF
TRBV28	TRBJ1-1	CASSFRTGEAFF
TRBV2	TRBJ1-1	CASSGSPGGNTEAFF
TRBV2	TRBJ1-1	CASHLGSMNTEAFF
TRBV7-9	TRBJ1-4	CASSPGTAFNEKLFF
TRBV13	TRBJ1-1	CASLSGTTEAFF
TRBV27	TRBJ2-1	CASSLTSGGDYEQFF
TRBV2	TRBJ2-2	CARTGKYAGELFF
TRBV29-1	TRBJ1-2	CSANPLEGGYGYTF
TRBV28	TRBJ1-3	CASSLGPSGSWNTIYF
TRBV5-1	TRBJ2-6	CASSFGTGNVLTF
TRBV7-9	TRBJ2-3	CASSLGDFSTDTQYF
TRBV5-3	TRBJ1-6	CARSNTGGYSSLHF
TRBV28	TRBJ2-1	CASSQREGQFF
TRBV7-9	TRBJ2-1	CASSPLPQGVGEQFF
TRBV28	TRBJ1-2	CASSLWTGEGSYGYTF
TRBV27	TRBJ2-7	CASSTGGLAGIFYEQYF
TRBV21-1	TRBJ2-7	CASSKQGDFSYEQYF
TRBV4-2	TRBJ2-7	CASSPGGTSWGYGYEQYF
TRBV5-4	TRBJ2-3	CASRRISGGDTDTQYF
TRBV6-6	TRBJ1-4	CASSYGEGDEKLFF
TRBV29-1	TRBJ2-1	CSGDRGLENEQFF
TRBV6-1	TRBJ1-1	CASRTDRWNTEAFF
TRBV5-1	TRBJ2-1	CASTGVGSYNEQFF
TRBV4-2	TRBJ2-1	CASSQGGLSSYNEQFF